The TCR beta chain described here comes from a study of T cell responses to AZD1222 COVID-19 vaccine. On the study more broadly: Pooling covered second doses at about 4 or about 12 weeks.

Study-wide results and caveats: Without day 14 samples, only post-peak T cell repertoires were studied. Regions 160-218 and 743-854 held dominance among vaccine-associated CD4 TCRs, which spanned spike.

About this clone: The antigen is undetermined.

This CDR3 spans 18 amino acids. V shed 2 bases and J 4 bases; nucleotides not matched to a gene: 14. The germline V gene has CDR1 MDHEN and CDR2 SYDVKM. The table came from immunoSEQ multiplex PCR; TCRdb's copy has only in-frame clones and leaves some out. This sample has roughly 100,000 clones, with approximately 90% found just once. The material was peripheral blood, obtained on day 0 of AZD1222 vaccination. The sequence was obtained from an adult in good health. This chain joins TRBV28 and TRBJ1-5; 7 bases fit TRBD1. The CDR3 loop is CASSLAAFSGQTNQPQHF. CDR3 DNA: TGTGCCAGCAGTTTAGCCGCCTTTTCGGGACAGACGAATCAGCCCCAGCATTTT.